This TCR beta chain was retrieved from a study of CD8 T cells in ankylosing spondylitis. Study conclusions and caveats: Blood from ankylosing spondylitis patients appeared to carry a characteristic roughly 8-variant TCR beta motif.

As concerns this clonotype: The antigen is undetermined.

The authors made TCR beta libraries by quantitative 5'-RACE with molecular barcodes. Each CDR3 protein is one row after TCRdb ran MiXCR on the 5' RACE reads. The sample has about 800,000 distinct CDR3 sequences, about an eighth seen once. Germline assignment: CDR1 SGHDN and CDR2 FVKESK. The CDR3 totals 15 residues. V dropped 0 bases and J dropped 2 bases, with 10 bases sitting between them. The source material was blood, either unsorted or a sorted T cell fraction (not recorded which). The receptor's source is a male donor with ankylosing spondylitis. This sequence joins TRBV14 and TRBJ2-5; no reliable D call. CDR3: CASSQDEKAQETQYF. In DNA form, the CDR3 reads TGTGCCAGCAGCCAAGACGAAAAAGCACAAGAGACCCAGTACTTC.